The 27 T cell receptor beta chains below were found in one sample sequenced in a study of PD-1 blockade in classical Hodgkin lymphoma. Brentuximab vedotin exposure varied among the patients, all of whom had relapsed after autologous stem cell transplantation. Libraries were prepared by immunoSEQ multiplex PCR; TCRdb keeps only in-frame clonotypes and omits some of them. The table has almost 85,000 clones, about 89% seen once; the top ten hold roughly 21%. The sample here was peripheral blood mononuclear cells (PBMCs), taken at baseline. These receptor sequences come from a human donor with classical Hodgkin lymphoma.

The chain carries TRBV10-1 and TRBJ2-5; tentatively, D is TRBD2 (6 bases). The V gene's germline CDR1 is WNHNN and CDR2 SYGVQD (reference sequence). The CDR3 is 14 residues long. V shed 0 bases and J shed 5 bases, with 10 bases lying between them. The CDR3 nucleotides read TGCGCCAGCAGTGAGTCTGGAGGGGTGGAGACCCAGTACTTC. This codes for CASSESGGVETQYF.

The chain has TRBV6-5 and TRBJ1-1, with D unresolved. V lost 0 bases, J lost 5 bases, and 13 bases lay in between. The CDR3 consists of 15 residues. The germline V gene encodes CDR1 MNHEY and CDR2 SVGAGI. In DNA, the CDR3 is TGTGCCAGCAGTTACTCTCCAGGAGAGCAAACTGAAGCTTTCTTT. Amino acid sequence: CASSYSPGEQTEAFF.

The chain employs TRBV6-1 and TRBJ1-2, with D unclear. V lost 4 bases and J lost 11, with 20 bases in between. This CDR3 comprises 14 residues. Germline lookup yields CDR1 MNHNS and CDR2 SASEGT. Here the CDR3 reads CASSGKGLVSTYTF. The CDR3 region has the DNA TGTGCCAGCAGTGGCAAAGGGTTGGTTTCGACGTACACCTTC.

The V gene is TRBV27, the J gene TRBJ1-5, with 7 bases matching TRBD1. CDR1 and CDR2 from the germline V gene are MNHEY and SMNVEV (reference sequence). This CDR3 is built from 19 residues. The junction had 17 bases not matched to a gene; V was cut back by 6 bases and J by 0 bases. CDR3 sequence: CASRVSTGDHPYSNQPQHF. As DNA, the CDR3 is TGTGCCAGCAGGGTCTCAACAGGGGACCACCCTTATAGCAATCAGCCCCAGCATTTT.

The CDR3 reads CATLGRDSQETQYF. The CDR3 DNA follows: TGTGCCACCCTAGGCCGGGACAGCCAAGAGACCCAGTACTTC. This rearrangement joins TRBV19 to TRBJ2-5, with TRBD1 matching over 7 bases. CDR1 and CDR2 (germline): LNHDA, SQIVND (reference sequence). The V and J ends lost 10 bases and 1 base, in that order; junction bases with no gene match: 9. The CDR3 spans 14 residues.

CDR3 protein: CASSPYPGQLSNTEAFF. The DNA of the CDR3 is TGTGCCAGCAGTCCGTATCCGGGACAGCTATCGAACACTGAAGCTTTCTTT. This rearrangement joins TRBV27 to TRBJ1-1, with 7 nucleotides matching TRBD1. Germline CDR1 MNHEY, CDR2 SMNVEV (reference sequence). The CDR3 runs 17 residues. V was clipped by 5 bases and J by 1 base; unmatched bases: 13.

The genes are TRBV7-9 and TRBJ2-7, with D unresolved. Trimming stripped 4 bases from V and 3 bases from J, with 7 bases between. The CDR3 runs 12 residues. Germline V gives CDR1 SEHNR, CDR2 FQNEAQ (reference sequence). CDR3 DNA sequence: TGTGCCAGCAGCTCCGCCGGCTACGAGCAGTACTTC. Its protein is CASSSAGYEQYF.

The chain has TRBV4-1 and TRBJ1-2, with D perhaps matching TRBD1 (5 bases). Germline CDR1 and CDR2: MGHRA and YSYEKL. V was cut by 0 bases and J by 4 bases, with 9 bases left in between. The CDR3 spans 14 residues. The CDR3 here is CASSQDPGLYGYTF. The CDR3, as DNA: TGCGCCAGCAGCCAAGATCCGGGACTCTATGGCTACACCTTC.

The chain links TRBV6-1 to TRBJ2-1; the D is unclear. CDR1 is MNHNS and CDR2 is SASEGT in the germline V gene. The V end lost 2 bases, the J end lost 10 bases, and 12 bases lay between the germline ends. The CDR3 is made up of 13 amino acids. The CDR3 loop is CASSEREGQEQFF. The CDR3 nucleotides read TGTGCCAGCAGTGAACGAGAAGGGCAGGAGCAGTTCTTC.

The rearrangement joins TRBV11-2 to TRBJ2-2; no reliable D call. Trimming shortened V by 5 bases and J by 3 bases, and 13 bases separated the two germline ends. The germline V gene has CDR1 SGHAT and CDR2 FQNNGV. The CDR3 runs to 15 residues. This CDR3 reads CASSRVARDTGELFF. The DNA of the CDR3 is TGTGCCAGCAGCCGGGTGGCTAGGGACACCGGGGAGCTGTTTTTT.

The count of this clone is one. This chain uses TRBV12-5 with TRBJ2-2; possible D gene TRBD1, 5 bases. The germline V and J ends were trimmed by 1 base and 5 bases, with 17 bases remaining between them. Germline-derived CDR1 and CDR2 are LGHNT and FRNRAP. This CDR3 region has 17 residues. CDR3 sequence (DNA): TGTGCTAGTGGTTTGGACCCCGACAGTCATGGGACCGGGGAGCTGTTTTTT. Translation gives CASGLDPDSHGTGELFF.

This clone appeared once. The CDR3 coding sequence is TGTGCCAGCAGCTTCCAGGTTGAGCTTCGCAATGAGCAGTTCTTC. This codes for CASSFQVELRNEQFF. The genes are TRBV7-6 and TRBJ2-1; D is ambiguous. This CDR3 is 15 amino acids long. Trimming left V 3 bases short and J 6 bases short, with 15 bases between. The germline V gene encodes CDR1 SGHVS and CDR2 FNYEAQ.

This rearrangement joins TRBV15 to TRBJ2-1; D not certain. This CDR3 has 15 amino acids. Germline CDR1 and CDR2: LNHNV and YYDKDF (reference sequence). The V end lost 4 bases, the J end lost 9 bases, and 19 bases lay between the germline ends. The CDR3 nucleotides are TGTGCCACCAGCACCGACCGCGACTTGTTGGCTGAGCAGTTCTTC. Its protein is CATSTDRDLLAEQFF.

In this sample, this clone turned up a few times. J is TRBJ2-7 and V is TRBV15; 12 bases line up with TRBD2. The CDR3 has 16 residues. V dropped 0 bases and J dropped 6; count of bases not matched to a gene: 6. Germline CDR1 reads LNHNV; CDR2 reads YYDKDF (reference sequence). CDR3 sequence reads: CATSRDKELAGGEQYF. CDR3 nucleotide sequence: TGTGCCACCAGCAGAGATAAGGAACTAGCGGGAGGCGAGCAGTACTTC.

The chain carries TRBV7-2 and TRBJ2-3; 10 bases match TRBD2. The V gene end was trimmed by 3 bases and the J gene end by 1 base; junction bases not matched to a gene: 7. CDR3 length: 17 amino acids. The germline V gene encodes CDR1 SGHTA and CDR2 FQGNSA. This chain's CDR3 is CASSFLSGTSGTDTQYF. The DNA for the CDR3 is TGTGCCAGCAGCTTTCTTTCCGGGACTAGCGGCACAGATACGCAGTATTTT. The full variable domain, its missing parts supplied by reference TRBV7-2 and TRBJ2-3, is GAGVSQSPSNKVTEKGKDVELRCDPISGHTALYWYRQSLGQGLEFLIYFQGNSAPDKSGLPSDRFSAERTGGSVSTLTIQRTQQEDSAVYLCASSFLSGTSGTDTQYFGPGTRLTVL.

This chain connects TRBV7-9 to TRBJ2-3; D is possibly TRBD1 or TRBD2 (5 bases each). V was clipped by 5 bases and J by 2 bases, with 14 bases between them. Germline loops: CDR1 SEHNR, CDR2 FQNEAQ (reference sequence). CDR3 length equals 15 residues. The CDR3 region is CASSRDQRPTDTQYF. The CDR3 bases are TGTGCCAGCAGCCGGGACCAGAGGCCCACAGATACGCAGTATTTT.

This chain connects TRBV7-9 to TRBJ1-4; weak D call: TRBD1 (5 bases). There are 15 residues in the CDR3. V was clipped by 4 bases and J by 8 bases, with 17 bases between them. Germline CDR1 reads SEHNR; CDR2 reads FQNEAQ (reference sequence). CDR3 nucleotide sequence: TGTGCCAGCAGCTACACGTCCGGGACCGTAGAAAAACTGTTTTTT. Translating it yields CASSYTSGTVEKLFF.

This clone was detected a few times. The CDR3 reads CASSIGVNYGYTF. DNA of the CDR3: TGTGCCAGTAGTATAGGGGTGAACTATGGCTACACCTTC. J is TRBJ1-2 and V is TRBV19, with no clear D. This CDR3 comprises 13 residues. V was trimmed by 1 base and J by 2 bases, leaving 5 bases between them. CDR1 and CDR2 (germline): LNHDA, SQIVND (reference sequence).

The chain links TRBV12-2 to TRBJ2-3; the D call in the table, TRBD2, was not verified against the DNA. TRBV12-2 is classified as a pseudogene. This CDR3 spans 17 amino acids. In DNA, the CDR3 is TGTGCAAGTCGCTTCAGCCGGCCCGGGGGTTTCGGAGATACGCAGTATTTT. It encodes CASRFSRPGGFGDTQYF.

This clone was counted once. The genes are TRBV7-2 and TRBJ1-2; tentative D call: TRBD1 (5 bases). The CDR3 runs 15 residues. CDR1 SGHTA and CDR2 FQGNSA come from the germline V gene. V dropped 1 base and J dropped 4 bases, with 13 bases sitting between them. For the CDR3, the DNA is TGTGCCAGCAGCTTAGAACTATCCCAGGGCTATGGCTACACCTTC. As protein: CASSLELSQGYGYTF.

The chain employs TRBV29-1 and TRBJ2-1; D is unclear. The CDR3 covers 15 residues. Germline assignment: CDR1 SQVTM and CDR2 ANQGSEA. The V gene lost 6 bases and the J gene lost 5 bases, with 20 bases spanning the gap. CDR3 residues: CSVETLSRANNEQFF. DNA for the CDR3: TGCAGCGTCGAAACCCTTAGCCGTGCCAACAATGAGCAGTTCTTC.

The gene calls are TRBV14 and TRBJ1-4; 10 bases are shared with TRBD1. The CDR3 is made up of 15 amino acids. V shed 3 bases and J 6 bases; nucleotides not matched to a gene: 4. Germline-derived CDR1 and CDR2 are SGHDN and FVKESK. CDR3 amino acids: CASSQRQGAYEKLFF. CDR3 DNA sequence: TGTGCCAGCAGCCAGAGACAGGGGGCTTATGAAAAACTGTTTTTT.

The J gene is TRBJ1-1, the V gene TRBV5-6, with D unclear. Looked up from germline, CDR1 is SGHDT and CDR2 is YYEEEE. The CDR3 spans 13 residues. Trimming removed 0 bases from V and 1 base from J, with 4 bases in between. CDR3 sequence (DNA): TGTGCCAGCAGCTTGGACACGAACACTGAAGCTTTCTTT. Translated: CASSLDTNTEAFF.

V and J are TRBV4-1 and TRBJ1-2, with D perhaps matching TRBD1 (5 bases). Trimming shortened V by 11 bases and J by 4 bases, and 20 bases separated the two germline ends. This CDR3 region has 14 residues. CDR1 and CDR2 from the germline V gene are MGHRA and YSYEKL. In DNA, the CDR3 is TGCGCCTCTCGAGGGCAGGGTGGGAGCTATGGCTACACCTTC. Its translation is CASRGQGGSYGYTF.

The chain combines TRBV7-6 with TRBJ1-3; D unclear. The CDR3 sequence is 16 residues long. Trimming stripped 5 bases from V and 4 bases from J, with 18 bases between. Germline V CDR1 and CDR2: SGHVS, FNYEAQ. CDR3 region: CASSPTPWVGGNTIYF. In DNA, the CDR3 is TGTGCCAGCAGCCCCACCCCGTGGGTGGGAGGAAACACCATATATTTT. Full variable domain (rest looked up from reference TRBV7-6 and TRBJ1-3): GAGVSQSPRYKVTKRGQDVALRCDPISGHVSLYWYRQALGQGPEFLTYFNYEAQQDKSGLPNDRFSAERPEGSISTLTIQRTEQRDSAMYRCASSPTPWVGGNTIYFGEGSWLTVV.

V is TRBV14 and J is TRBJ2-5; weak D call: TRBD2 (5 bases). The V end was cut by 1 base, the J end by 5 bases, with 14 bases between. Germline CDR1 is SGHDN and CDR2 is FVKESK. This CDR3 has 15 residues. The CDR3 is CASSQAPGMGETQYF. The CDR3 region has the DNA TGTGCCAGCAGCCAAGCGCCGGGAATGGGGGAGACCCAGTACTTC.

The chain carries TRBV6-1 and TRBJ2-5; no reliable D call. The CDR3 covers 15 residues. Germline V CDR1 and CDR2: MNHNS, SASEGT. V lost 8 bases to trimming and J lost 5 bases, with 21 bases between them. The chain's CDR3 is CASRQTDSNPETQYF. CDR3 sequence (DNA): TGTGCCAGCCGCCAAACAGACTCCAACCCGGAGACCCAGTACTTC.